This T cell receptor beta chain appears in the sequencing data of a study of blood T cell repertoires in COVID-19. This CDR3 comprises 15 residues. Germline values: CDR1 SGHTS, CDR2 YDEGEE. The V segment lost 6 bases and the J segment 5 bases; nucleotides outside the gene matches: 8. Seattle's enrolled individuals joined amid active infection and were then monitored longitudinally. Original processing methods: Quantification of nucleated cells was approximated via reference gene primer amplification. This table comes from immunoSEQ multiplex PCR, and its TCRdb copy is limited to in-frame clones, with some not included. Clone size and the V and J calls come from that table; the DNA yielded D and trimming. The sample records approximately 93,000 clones, approximately 74% being singletons.

The sequence was collected from a man aged 65 to 79 with COVID-19, enrolled during active disease. This chain links TRBV5-8 with TRBJ1-5; TRBD1 aligns across 10 bases. The sequenced material came from peripheral blood. CDR3 nucleotide sequence: TGTGCCAGCACCCGGACAGGGGGAATAGATCAGCCCCAGCATTTT. It encodes CASTRTGGIDQPQHF.